This T cell receptor beta chain comes out of a study of T cell responses to AZD1222 COVID-19 vaccine. Whole-study results and caveats: Mostly white British, mostly female donors; authors suggested clonal diversity may be underestimated. Recipients of AZD1222 seropositive at baseline numbered only five or six. Reports indicate that nearly half of spike-specific TCRs are directed at unmutated variant regions.

Trimming took 4 bases from V and 4 from J, leaving 12 bases between them. This CDR3 has 14 residues. CDR1 SGHTS and CDR2 YDEGEE come from the germline V gene. Of note for this clone: Its specificity is not known.

Method: immunoSEQ multiplex PCR; TCRdb's copy keeps in-frame clones and lacks some. The sample holds tens of thousands of clones; 89% are singletons and the top ten take less than 3.5%. V usage is TRBV5-8 and J usage is TRBJ1-5; perhaps TRBD1 as D (6 bases). The TCR was taken from an adult in good health. The sequences come from peripheral blood, collected on day 0 of MenACWY control vaccination. CDR3 amino acids: CASSPRGGNQPQHF. The CDR3 coding sequence is TGTGCCAGCAGCCCCAGGGGTGGAAATCAGCCCCAGCATTTT.